This T cell receptor beta chain stems from a study of blood T cells in healthy people across ages. Per-sample PBMC isolation yielded at least 6 million cells. For the second PCR, which ran for roughly 6 to 12 cycles, a sample-barcoded 5' primer and a J-beta primer mix were used. TCRdb reprocessed the 5' RACE reads via MiXCR and lists one record per CDR3 protein. The table includes approximately 1.5 million distinct CDR3 sequences, under 55% detected once. Germline trimming cut 4 bases from V and 8 bases from J; bases unmatched to any gene: 13. This CDR3 has 16 residues. The chain has TRBV12-3 or TRBV12-4 and TRBJ2-1, with TRBD2 identical over 8 bases. This TCR came from a woman aged 18-29 years in good health. The sample consisted of blood. The DNA of the CDR3 is TGTGCCAGCAGTTCCCCGGGTAGCGGGGCTTGTGATGAGCAGTTCTTC. This gives the protein CASSSPGSGACDEQFF.